This T cell receptor (beta chain) was recorded in a study of T cells after yellow fever vaccination (dated by TCRdb to between 2018 and 2020). Background for the entire study: The SMART-Seq v4 Ultra Low Input RNA kit was used to prepare libraries from fractions with low cell numbers. To follow T-cell clones before and after primary and booster YFV17D yellow fever vaccination, bulk TCR alpha and beta repertoires were sequenced over time. Two healthy male donors made up the cohort, one aged 18 to 30 years and the other aged 30 to 40 years. Blood was collected at multiple timepoints before and after primary and secondary immunization, and bulk PBMC replicates and cell subsets were isolated.

Sequencing was carried out with an Illumina NovaSeq 6000. TCR cDNA was made using 5'RACE template switching, a step that added a universal primer site and unique molecular identifiers. Priming for cDNA synthesis came from both the TCR alpha and TCR beta constant segments. Two PCR steps were used to amplify libraries, with sample barcodes and sequencing adapters being added in the second step. Sequencing of libraries was done on Illumina HiSeq 2500 (2x100 bp) or NovaSeq (2x150 bp). Per the source publication's procedure: Reads were demultiplexed and collapsed into UMI consensus sequences with MIGEC, and V(D)J alignment was performed with MiXCR. Vaccine-responding clonotypes were identified with edgeR using replicate PBMC samples, with FDR below 0.01 and a log2 fold change above 5 up to day 15 being required. Each bulk clonotype was labeled CD4 or CD8 based on which sequenced repertoire, CD4 or CD8, contained the clonotype at higher abundance. TCRdb took the public reads, trimmed them with fastp at Q25, ran MiXCR for clone calling and kept in-frame beta chains. Identical CDR3 protein sequences are pooled into one entry, listed with their most common genes and DNA. The V and J calls and clone size come from TCRdb's table, not from the authors' own analysis. The sample contains fewer than 450,000 distinct CDR3 sequences, 4% of them found a single time. Approximately 25% of the sample is in the top ten clones.

The investigation overall reported the following: Compared with the primary T-cell response, the secondary T-cell response was faster but weaker, reaching its peak on day 5 rather than on day 15. Most clones expanded after primary vaccination (approximately 97% of CD4 and roughly 90% of CD8) were re-detected after the booster, suggesting that broad memory maintenance occurred. Because abundant contaminating clonotypes from the bulk population could be contained in FACS-sorted repertoires, computational filtering was required. A small share of clonotypes occurred in both CD4 and CD8 compartments, likely arising from convergent recombination. Because the study included only two donors, the extent to which the findings can be generalized is limited.

This clonotype has a handful of counts. Its cognate antigen has yet to be identified. No quality values exist for individual bases; no much larger clone is one base distant. According to the study, the label for this sample's treatment or condition signals: live attenuated yellow fever vaccine strain. At every blood-draw timepoint, two biological replicates of bulk PBMCs were collected. A standard Ficoll-Paque protocol was used to isolate PBMCs from peripheral blood. TriZol was used to extract RNA from bulk PBMCs, CD4 and CD8 fractions, and dextramer-positive and dextramer-negative fractions. This receptor was obtained from a man in his late teens or twenties who received the YFV17D yellow fever vaccine. The sequences come from PBMCs, collected 5 days after the yellow fever booster vaccination.

The base sequence is TGTGCCAGCAGTGAAGACCATTATAGCAATCAGCCCCAGCATTTT. Translated, this gives CASSEDHYSNQPQHF. The sequence joins TRBV6-1 to TRBJ1-5; no D gene is confidently identified. Trimming removed 1 base from V and 0 bases from J, leaving 7 bases between the germline ends. The CDR3 runs 15 residues from the cysteine to the phenylalanine. The entry retains the CDR3 DNA only, 45 bases that are in frame from base 1. The germline V gene supplies CDR1 MNHNS and CDR2 SASEGT.